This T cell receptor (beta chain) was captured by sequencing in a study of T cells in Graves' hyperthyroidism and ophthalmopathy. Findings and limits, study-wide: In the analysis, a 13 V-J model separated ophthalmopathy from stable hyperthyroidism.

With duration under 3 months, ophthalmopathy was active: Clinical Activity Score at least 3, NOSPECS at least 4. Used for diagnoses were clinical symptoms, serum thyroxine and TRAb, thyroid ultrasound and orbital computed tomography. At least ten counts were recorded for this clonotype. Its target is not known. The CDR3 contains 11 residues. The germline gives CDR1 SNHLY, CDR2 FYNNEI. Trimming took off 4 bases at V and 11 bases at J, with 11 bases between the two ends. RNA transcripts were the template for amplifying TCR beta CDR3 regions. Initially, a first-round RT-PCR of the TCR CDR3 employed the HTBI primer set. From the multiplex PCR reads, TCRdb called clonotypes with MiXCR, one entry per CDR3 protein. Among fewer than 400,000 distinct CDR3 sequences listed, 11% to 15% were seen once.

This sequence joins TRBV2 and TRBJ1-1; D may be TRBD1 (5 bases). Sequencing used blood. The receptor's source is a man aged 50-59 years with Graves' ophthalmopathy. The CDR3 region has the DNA TGTGCCAGCAGTGCCCTCAGGGCGGCTTTCTTT. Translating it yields CASSALRAAFF.